The present entry profiles one T cell receptor beta chain with its context. What it binds is unknown. TCRdb keeps only in-frame clones here, not all; method: immunoSEQ multiplex PCR. In the table there are about 19,000 clones, approximately 88% of which are singletons. CDR3 length: 13 residues. CDR1 and CDR2 (germline): MNHEY, SVGAGI. After removal of 9 bases from V and 2 bases from J, the junction contained 5 bases not matched to a gene. Treatment: AdE1-LMPpoly-expanded autologous EBV-specific T-cell therapy followed by anti-PD-1 nivolumab. The data originate from a study of EBV T-cell therapy then PD-1 blockade in nasopharyngeal carcinoma.

The material sequenced was CD8+ T cells from blood, taken at roughly day 35 from a patient whose treatment included autologous EBV-specific T cells and nivolumab. The V and J genes are TRBV6-5 and TRBJ2-7, with 9 nucleotides matching TRBD1. The receptor comes from a man aged 40-55 years with nasopharyngeal carcinoma. The chain's CDR3 is CASKQGAAYEQYF. The CDR3 nucleotides read TGTGCCAGTAAACAGGGGGCGGCCTACGAGCAGTACTTC.